This T cell receptor (beta chain) was identified during a study of neurological immune-mediated disorders. General observations from the study: Multiple sclerosis patients had less TCR clonal expansion than even healthy controls, unlike HTLV-1-associated myelopathy. CDR3 amino acid sequences found in expanded clones were never shared across subjects, suggesting private repertoires in all groups.

Ten or more counts support this clonotype. Its antigen is unknown. TCRdb re-derived calls from the 5' RACE reads in MiXCR, one entry per CDR3 protein. The data contain over 55,000 distinct CDR3 sequences, more than 9.5% of them singletons. Time point meaning: longitudinal time-point 2. Germline-derived CDR1 and CDR2 are SGHRS and YFSETQ. The CDR3 spans 16 residues. With V trimmed by 1 base and J by 6 bases, 6 bases remained unmatched. This chain joins TRBV5-1 and TRBJ2-2, with 10 bases aligning to TRBD2. Input material: PBMCs. The receptor was isolated from a man under 40 in good health. CDR3 DNA: TGCGCCAGCAGCTTGTGGCTAGCGGGAGAGTCCGGGGAGCTGTTTTTT. Translating gives CASSLWLAGESGELFF.